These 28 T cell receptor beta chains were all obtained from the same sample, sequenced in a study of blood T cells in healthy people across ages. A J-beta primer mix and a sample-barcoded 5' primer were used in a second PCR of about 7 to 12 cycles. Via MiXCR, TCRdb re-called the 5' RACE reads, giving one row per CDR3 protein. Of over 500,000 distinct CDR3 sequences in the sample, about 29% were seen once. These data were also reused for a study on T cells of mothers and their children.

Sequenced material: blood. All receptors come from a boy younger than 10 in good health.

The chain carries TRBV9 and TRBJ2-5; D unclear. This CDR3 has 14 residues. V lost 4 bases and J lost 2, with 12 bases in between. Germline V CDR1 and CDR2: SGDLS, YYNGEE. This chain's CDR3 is CASSPADSQETQYF. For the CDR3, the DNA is TGTGCCAGCAGCCCCGCCGACTCACAAGAGACCCAGTACTTC.

The CDR3 DNA follows: TGTGCCTGGAGTGTTTGGGGGAGCACAGATACGCAGTATTTT. It is translated as CAWSVWGSTDTQYF. V is TRBV30 and J is TRBJ2-3, with D perhaps assigned TRBD1 or TRBD2 (5 bases each). V was shortened by 0 bases and J by 0 bases, with 7 bases between the two germline ends. The CDR3 is made up of 14 amino acids. Germline V gives CDR1 GTSNPN, CDR2 SVGIG (reference sequence).

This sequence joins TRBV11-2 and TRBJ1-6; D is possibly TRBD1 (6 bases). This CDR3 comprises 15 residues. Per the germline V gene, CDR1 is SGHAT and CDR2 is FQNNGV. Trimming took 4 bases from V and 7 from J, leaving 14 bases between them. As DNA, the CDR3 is TGTGCCAGCAGCTCCAGGGGCCAAGAAAATTCACCCCTCCACTTT. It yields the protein CASSSRGQENSPLHF.

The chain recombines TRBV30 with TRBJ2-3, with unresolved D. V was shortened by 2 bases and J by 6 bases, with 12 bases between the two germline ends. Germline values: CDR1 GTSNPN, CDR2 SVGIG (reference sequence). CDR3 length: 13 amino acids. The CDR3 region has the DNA TGTGCCTGGAGTATGGGCGAAGGGGATACGCAGTATTTT. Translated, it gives CAWSMGEGDTQYF.

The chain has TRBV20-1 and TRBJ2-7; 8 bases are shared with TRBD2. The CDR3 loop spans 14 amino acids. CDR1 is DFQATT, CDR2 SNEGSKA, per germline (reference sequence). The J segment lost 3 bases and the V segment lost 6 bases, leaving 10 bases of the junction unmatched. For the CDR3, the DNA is TGCAGTGCCCTACTAGCGGCCTTAAACTACGAGCAGTACTTC. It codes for CSALLAALNYEQYF.

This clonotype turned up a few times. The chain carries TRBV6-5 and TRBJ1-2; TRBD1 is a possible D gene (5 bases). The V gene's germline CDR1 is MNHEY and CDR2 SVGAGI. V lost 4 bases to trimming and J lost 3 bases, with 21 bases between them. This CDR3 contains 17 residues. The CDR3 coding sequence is TGTGCCAGCAGTTGCCCCCGACAGTTTCCCAAGGACTATGGCTACACCTTC. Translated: CASSCPRQFPKDYGYTF.

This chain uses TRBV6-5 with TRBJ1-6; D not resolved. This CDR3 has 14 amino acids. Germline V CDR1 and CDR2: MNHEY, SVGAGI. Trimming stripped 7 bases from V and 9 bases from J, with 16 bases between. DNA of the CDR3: TGTGCCAGCACCCCCCGCGGGAAAGTTTCACCCCTCCACTTT. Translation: CASTPRGKVSPLHF.

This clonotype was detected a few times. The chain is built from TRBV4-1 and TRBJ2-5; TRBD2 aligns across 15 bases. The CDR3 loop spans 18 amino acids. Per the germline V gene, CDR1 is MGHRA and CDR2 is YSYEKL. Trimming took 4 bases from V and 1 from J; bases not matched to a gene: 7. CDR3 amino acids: CASSRQMGLAGGQETQYF. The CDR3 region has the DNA TGCGCCAGCAGCCGACAGATGGGACTAGCGGGGGGCCAAGAGACCCAGTACTTC.

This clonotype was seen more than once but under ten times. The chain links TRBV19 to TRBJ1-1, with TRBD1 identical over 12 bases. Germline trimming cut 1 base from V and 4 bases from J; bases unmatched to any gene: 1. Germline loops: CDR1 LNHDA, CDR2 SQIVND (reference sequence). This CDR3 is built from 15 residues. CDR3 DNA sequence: TGTGCCAGTAGTATAGGGGACAGGGGGCTCACTGAAGCTTTCTTT. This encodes CASSIGDRGLTEAFF.

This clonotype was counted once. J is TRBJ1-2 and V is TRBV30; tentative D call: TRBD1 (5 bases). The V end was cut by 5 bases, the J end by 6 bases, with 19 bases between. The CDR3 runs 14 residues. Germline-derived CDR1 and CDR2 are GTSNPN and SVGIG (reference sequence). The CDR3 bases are TGTGCCTGGTCGCCGGGGTTGGGACTAGATGGCTACACCTTC. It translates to CAWSPGLGLDGYTF.

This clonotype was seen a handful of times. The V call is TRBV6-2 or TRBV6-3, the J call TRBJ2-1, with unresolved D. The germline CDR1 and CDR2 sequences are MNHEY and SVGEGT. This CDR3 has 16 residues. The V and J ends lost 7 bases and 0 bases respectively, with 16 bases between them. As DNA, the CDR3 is TGTGCCAGCACGGGTGGGATATCAAGCTCCTACAATGAGCAGTTCTTC. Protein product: CASTGGISSSYNEQFF.

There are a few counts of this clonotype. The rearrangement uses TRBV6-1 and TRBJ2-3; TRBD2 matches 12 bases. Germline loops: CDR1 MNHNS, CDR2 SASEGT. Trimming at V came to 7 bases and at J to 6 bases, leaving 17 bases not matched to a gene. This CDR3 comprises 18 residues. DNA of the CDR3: TGTGCCAGCACCAATGAGTTACGTCTAGCGGGGGGGCTGGATACGCAGTATTTT. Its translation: CASTNELRLAGGLDTQYF.

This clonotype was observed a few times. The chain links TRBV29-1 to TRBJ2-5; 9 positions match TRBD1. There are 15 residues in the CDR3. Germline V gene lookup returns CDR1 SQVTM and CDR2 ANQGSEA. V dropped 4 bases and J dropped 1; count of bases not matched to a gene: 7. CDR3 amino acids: CSVAGQGWGQETQYF. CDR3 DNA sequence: TGCAGCGTTGCCGGACAGGGGTGGGGCCAAGAGACCCAGTACTTC.

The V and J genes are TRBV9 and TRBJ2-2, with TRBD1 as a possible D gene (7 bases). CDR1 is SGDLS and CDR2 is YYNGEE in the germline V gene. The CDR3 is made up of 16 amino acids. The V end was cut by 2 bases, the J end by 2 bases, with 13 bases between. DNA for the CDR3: TGTGCCAGCAGCGTCGCGGGGACAGTAAACACCGGGGAGCTGTTTTTT. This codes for CASSVAGTVNTGELFF.

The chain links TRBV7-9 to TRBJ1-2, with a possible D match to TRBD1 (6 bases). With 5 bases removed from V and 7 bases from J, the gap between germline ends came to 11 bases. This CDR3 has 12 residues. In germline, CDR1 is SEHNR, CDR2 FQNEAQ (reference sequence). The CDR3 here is CASSDGGPGYTF. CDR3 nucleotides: TGTGCCAGCAGCGACGGGGGGCCTGGCTACACCTTC.

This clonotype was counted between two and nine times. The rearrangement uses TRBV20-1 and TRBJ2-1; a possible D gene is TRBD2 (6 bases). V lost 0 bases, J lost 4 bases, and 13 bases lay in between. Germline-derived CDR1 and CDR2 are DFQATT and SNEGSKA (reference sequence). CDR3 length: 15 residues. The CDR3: CSARDSGERYNEQFF. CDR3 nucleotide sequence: TGCAGTGCTAGAGATTCGGGAGAGAGGTACAATGAGCAGTTCTTC.

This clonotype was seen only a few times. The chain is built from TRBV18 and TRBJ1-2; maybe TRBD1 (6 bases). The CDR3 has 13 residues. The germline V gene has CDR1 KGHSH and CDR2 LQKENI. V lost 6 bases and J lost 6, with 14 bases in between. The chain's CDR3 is CASSPQGRDGYTF. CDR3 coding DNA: TGTGCCAGCTCGCCTCAGGGGAGGGATGGCTACACCTTC.

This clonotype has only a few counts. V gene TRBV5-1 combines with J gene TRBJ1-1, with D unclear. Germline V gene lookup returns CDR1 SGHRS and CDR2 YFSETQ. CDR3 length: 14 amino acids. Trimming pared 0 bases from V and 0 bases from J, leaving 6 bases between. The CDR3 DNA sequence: TGCGCCAGCAGCTTGGTGCAGATGAACACTGAAGCTTTCTTT. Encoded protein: CASSLVQMNTEAFF.

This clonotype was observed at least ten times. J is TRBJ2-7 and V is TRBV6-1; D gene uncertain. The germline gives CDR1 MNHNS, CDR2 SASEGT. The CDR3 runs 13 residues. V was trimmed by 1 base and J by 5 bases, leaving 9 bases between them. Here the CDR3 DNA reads TGTGCCAGCAGTGAAGGGGAATACCACGAGCAGTACTTC. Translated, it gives CASSEGEYHEQYF.

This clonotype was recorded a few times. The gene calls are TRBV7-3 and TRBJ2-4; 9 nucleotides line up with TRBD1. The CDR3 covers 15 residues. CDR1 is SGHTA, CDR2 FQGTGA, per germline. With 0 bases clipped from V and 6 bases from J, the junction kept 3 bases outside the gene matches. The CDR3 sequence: CASSLTAGQGNIQYF. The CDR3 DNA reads TGTGCCAGCAGCTTAACCGCGGGACAGGGAAACATTCAGTACTTC.

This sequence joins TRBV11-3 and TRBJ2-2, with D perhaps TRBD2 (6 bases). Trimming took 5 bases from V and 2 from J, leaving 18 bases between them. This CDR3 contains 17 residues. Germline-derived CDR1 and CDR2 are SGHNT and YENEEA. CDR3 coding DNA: TGTGCCAGCAGCCCCTGGCGGCGGGGAACTAACACCGGGGAGCTGTTTTTT. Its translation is CASSPWRRGTNTGELFF.

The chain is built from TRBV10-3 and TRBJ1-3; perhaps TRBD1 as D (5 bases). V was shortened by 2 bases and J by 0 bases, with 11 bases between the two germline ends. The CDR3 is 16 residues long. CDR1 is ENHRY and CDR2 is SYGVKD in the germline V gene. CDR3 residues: CAISEPDTSSGNTIYF. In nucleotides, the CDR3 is TGTGCCATCAGTGAGCCGGACACCAGCTCTGGAAACACCATATATTTT.

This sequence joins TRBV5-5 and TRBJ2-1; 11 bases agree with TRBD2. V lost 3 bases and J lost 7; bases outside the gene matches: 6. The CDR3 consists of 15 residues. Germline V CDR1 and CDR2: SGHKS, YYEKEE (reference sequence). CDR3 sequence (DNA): TGTGCCAGCAGCTGGGGTAGCGGGGGGGCAAATGAGCAGTTCTTC. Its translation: CASSWGSGGANEQFF.

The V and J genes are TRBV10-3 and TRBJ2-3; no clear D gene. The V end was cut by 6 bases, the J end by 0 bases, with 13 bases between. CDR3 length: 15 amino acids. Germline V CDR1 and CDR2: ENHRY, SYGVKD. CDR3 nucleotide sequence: TGTGCCATCAGGTCGTTGACGCAGAGCACAGATACGCAGTATTTT. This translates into CAIRSLTQSTDTQYF.

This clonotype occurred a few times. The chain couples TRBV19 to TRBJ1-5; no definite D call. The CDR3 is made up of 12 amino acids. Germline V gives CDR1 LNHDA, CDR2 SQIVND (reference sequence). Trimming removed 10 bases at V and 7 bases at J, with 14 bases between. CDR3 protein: CATSRREQPQHF. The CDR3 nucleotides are TGTGCCACCTCCCGACGAGAACAGCCCCAGCATTTT.

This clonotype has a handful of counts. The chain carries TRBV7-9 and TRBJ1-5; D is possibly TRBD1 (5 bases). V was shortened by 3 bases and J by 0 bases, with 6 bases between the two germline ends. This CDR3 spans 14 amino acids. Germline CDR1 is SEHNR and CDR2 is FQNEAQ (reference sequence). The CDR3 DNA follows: TGTGCCAGCAGCTTGGGACCTAGCAATCAGCCCCAGCATTTT. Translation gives CASSLGPSNQPQHF.

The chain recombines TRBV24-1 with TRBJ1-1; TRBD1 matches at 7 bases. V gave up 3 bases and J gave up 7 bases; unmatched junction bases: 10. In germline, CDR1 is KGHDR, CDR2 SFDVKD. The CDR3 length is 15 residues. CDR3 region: CATSDPEMGQFEAFF. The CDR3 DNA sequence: TGTGCCACCAGTGATCCGGAAATGGGACAGTTTGAAGCTTTCTTT.

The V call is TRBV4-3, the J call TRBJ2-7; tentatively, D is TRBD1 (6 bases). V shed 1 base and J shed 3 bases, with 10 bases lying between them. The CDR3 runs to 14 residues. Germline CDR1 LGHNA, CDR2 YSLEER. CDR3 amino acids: CASSQATGRYEQYF. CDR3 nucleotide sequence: TGCGCCAGCAGCCAAGCTACAGGGCGCTACGAGCAGTACTTC.